The 21 T cell receptor beta chains presented below share a single source sample, sequenced in a study of early T cells in non-severe SARS-CoV-2 infection. TCRdb fed the 5' RACE reads into MiXCR, producing one record per CDR3 protein. The data hold tens of thousands of distinct CDR3 sequences, with approximately 5.1% observed a single time. The specimen was whole blood. These receptors all stem from an adult who was a healthcare worker with PCR-confirmed SARS-CoV-2 infection or an uninfected control (not recorded which).

In this sample, this clonotype turned up many times. The chain couples TRBV5-1 to TRBJ2-3; no firm D call. The CDR3 has 13 residues. Germline V gives CDR1 SGHRS, CDR2 YFSETQ. Trimming took off 2 bases at V and 1 base at J, with 5 bases between the two ends. The CDR3 loop reads CASSFEGTDTQYF. The CDR3 nucleotides read TGCGCCAGCAGCTTTGAAGGCACAGATACGCAGTATTTT.

There are many counts of this clonotype. This rearrangement joins TRBV5-1 to TRBJ2-2; D remains unclear. The V gene lost 4 bases and the J gene lost 3 bases, with 16 bases spanning the gap. This CDR3 region has 16 residues. Germline assignment: CDR1 SGHRS and CDR2 YFSETQ. The CDR3 region has the DNA TGCGCCAGCAGCCCAACAGAACGCAGGCACACCGGGGAGCTGTTTTTT. Translating it yields CASSPTERRHTGELFF.

This clonotype showed up many times. The chain joins TRBV7-9 to TRBJ2-5; D gene uncertain. Germline CDR1 and CDR2: SEHNR and FQNEAQ (reference sequence). Trimming took off 1 base at V and 4 bases at J, with 4 bases between the two ends. The CDR3 totals 12 residues. The CDR3 nucleotides are TGTGCCAGCAGCTTAGAACTAGAGACCCAGTACTTC. Protein sequence: CASSLELETQYF.

This clonotype was recorded at least ten times. The rearrangement links TRBV29-1 to TRBJ1-5; D perhaps matches TRBD1 (5 bases). Germline CDR1 SQVTM, CDR2 ANQGSEA. The V gene lost 7 bases and the J gene lost 3 bases, with 10 bases spanning the gap. This CDR3 region has 12 residues. CDR3 DNA sequence: TGCAGCGCCCAGGGTGACAATCAGCCCCAGCATTTT. It specifies CSAQGDNQPQHF.

This clonotype was counted a few times. The rearrangement uses TRBV10-1 and TRBJ2-1; D possibly matches TRBD1 or TRBD2 (5 bases each). Germline loops: CDR1 WNHNN, CDR2 SYGVQD (reference sequence). Trimming took off 3 bases at V and 8 bases at J, with 8 bases between the two ends. This CDR3 has 12 residues. The CDR3 nucleotides read TGCGCCAGCAGTGACCGAGGGGATGAGCAGTTCTTC. Translated, it gives CASSDRGDEQFF.

In this sample, this clonotype turned up many times. The rearrangement uses TRBV7-3 and TRBJ2-2; D unresolved. The V gene's germline CDR1 is SGHTA and CDR2 FQGTGA. The ends were cut back, 5 bases at V and 2 bases at J, with 3 bases in the middle. The CDR3 spans 12 residues. The CDR3 sequence: CASSVNTGELFF. In nucleotides, the CDR3 is TGTGCCAGCAGCGTAAACACCGGGGAGCTGTTTTTT.

This clonotype was counted only a few times. The chain links TRBV10-3 to TRBJ2-3; 14 bases agree with TRBD2. V gave up 0 bases and J gave up 6 bases; unmatched junction bases: 2. Germline V lookup: CDR1 ENHRY, CDR2 SYGVKD. The CDR3 runs to 16 residues. CDR3 sequence reads: CAISESTSGRADTQYF. The CDR3 nucleotides are TGTGCCATCAGTGAGTCGACTAGCGGGAGGGCGGATACGCAGTATTTT.

This clonotype was observed at least ten times. CDR3 coding DNA: TGCGCCAGCAGCTCCCCAACGGGCTACACCTTC. This encodes CASSSPTGYTF. V gene TRBV5-1 combines with J gene TRBJ1-2; no firm D call. Trimming took off 3 bases at V and 8 bases at J, with 8 bases between the two ends. This CDR3 region has 11 residues. The germline V gene encodes CDR1 SGHRS and CDR2 YFSETQ. Full variable domain (rest looked up from reference TRBV5-1 and TRBJ1-2): KAGVTQTPRYLIKTRGQQVTLSCSPISGHRSVSWYQQTPGQGLQFLFEYFSETQRNKGNFPGRFSGRQFSNSRSEMNVSTLELGDSALYLCASSSPTGYTFGSGTRLTVV.

This clonotype appeared many times. J is TRBJ2-3 and V is TRBV11-2; 12 bases agree with TRBD2. With V trimmed by 3 bases and J by 8 bases, 3 bases remained unmatched. CDR1 and CDR2 from the germline V gene are SGHAT and FQNNGV. CDR3 length equals 14 residues. The CDR3 protein is CASSFGLAGSTQYF. The CDR3 DNA sequence: TGTGCCAGCAGCTTTGGACTAGCGGGATCTACGCAGTATTTT.

This clonotype was seen ten or more times. This chain uses TRBV3-1 with TRBJ2-6; D unresolved. This CDR3 has 16 amino acids. CDR1 is LGHDT and CDR2 is YNNKEL in the germline V gene (reference sequence). The ends were cut back, 1 base at V and 0 bases at J, with 7 bases in the middle. The CDR3 reads CASSQGSFSGANVLTF. DNA for the CDR3: TGTGCCAGCAGCCAAGGTTCATTCTCTGGGGCCAACGTCCTGACTTTC.

This clonotype was observed a few times. The rearrangement joins TRBV18 to TRBJ2-7; 10 nucleotides agree with TRBD1. This CDR3 has 14 residues. Looked up from germline, CDR1 is KGHSH and CDR2 is LQKENI. Trimming cost V 3 bases and J 1 base; bases outside gene matches: 0. CDR3 sequence: CASSPGQGSYEQYF. The CDR3 nucleotides read TGTGCCAGCTCACCGGGACAGGGGTCCTACGAGCAGTACTTC. The entire variable domain, with the rest obtained from reference TRBV18 and TRBJ2-7, is as follows: NAGVMQNPRHLVRRRGQEARLRCSPMKGHSHVYWYRQLPEEGLKFMVYLQKENIIDESGMPKERFSAEFPKEGPSILRIQQVVRGDSAAYFCASSPGQGSYEQYFGPGTRLTVT.

This clonotype was seen many times. The chain employs TRBV27 and TRBJ1-2; no clear D. CDR3 length equals 15 residues. Trimming removed 5 bases at V and 3 bases at J, with 16 bases between. Germline CDR1 reads MNHEY; CDR2 reads SMNVEV (reference sequence). The CDR3 nucleotides are TGTGCCAGCAGTCCCAGTTATCACCCGGACTATGGCTACACCTTC. Protein: CASSPSYHPDYGYTF.

V usage is TRBV28 and J usage is TRBJ1-1, with D possibly TRBD1 on 5 matching bases. The germline V gene encodes CDR1 MDHEN and CDR2 SYDVKM. This CDR3 comprises 15 residues. V lost 7 bases, J lost 0 bases, and 15 bases lay in between. The CDR3 DNA reads as TGTGCCAGCATTTACTCCGCAGGGTTGAACACTGAAGCTTTCTTT. It yields the protein CASIYSAGLNTEAFF. The whole variable domain, filled in from reference TRBV28 and TRBJ1-1, reads DVKVTQSSRYLVKRTGEKVFLECVQDMDHENMFWYRQDPGLGLRLIYFSYDVKMKEKGDIPEGYSVSREKKERFSLILESASTNQTSMYLCASIYSAGLNTEAFFGQGTRLTVV.

This clonotype was found many times. The chain couples TRBV3-1 to TRBJ1-5; unclear D gene. The CDR3 spans 14 residues. Trimming shortened V by 1 base and J by 9 bases, and 13 bases separated the two germline ends. The germline gives CDR1 LGHDT, CDR2 YNNKEL (reference sequence). CDR3 protein: CASSQVSRDGPQHF. The CDR3 nucleotides read TGTGCCAGCAGCCAAGTTAGCCGGGATGGGCCCCAGCATTTT.

This clonotype was seen repeatedly, ten times or more. V and J are TRBV5-6 and TRBJ2-1; 7 bases agree with TRBD2. The J segment lost 2 bases and the V segment lost 5 bases, leaving 4 bases of the junction unmatched. CDR3 length: 14 amino acids. CDR1 and CDR2 (germline): SGHDT, YYEEEE. CDR3 in amino acids: CASSGLVTYNEQFF. CDR3 DNA sequence: TGTGCCAGCAGTGGACTAGTTACCTACAATGAGCAGTTCTTC.

In this sample, this clonotype turned up many times. The rearrangement joins TRBV29-1 to TRBJ2-1; D call uncertain. This CDR3 is built from 15 residues. Trimming took off 5 bases at V and 0 bases at J, with 14 bases between the two ends. Germline assignment: CDR1 SQVTM and CDR2 ANQGSEA. CDR3: CSVSMGPSSYNEQFF. CDR3 DNA sequence: TGCAGCGTTTCGATGGGCCCCAGCTCCTACAATGAGCAGTTCTTC.

This clonotype was found a few times. The rearrangement joins TRBV7-2 to TRBJ2-3, with 11 bases aligning to TRBD1. Germline CDR1 SGHTA, CDR2 FQGNSA. The CDR3 sequence is 17 residues long. The J segment lost 3 bases and the V segment lost 4 bases, leaving 9 bases of the junction unmatched. Written as DNA, the CDR3 is TGTGCCAGCAGCTGGACAGGGGGCCCACTGAGTACAGATACGCAGTATTTT. Amino acids: CASSWTGGPLSTDTQYF.

This clonotype was detected ten times or more. V usage is TRBV11-3 and J usage is TRBJ2-1; perhaps TRBD1 as D (6 bases). The CDR3 sequence is 14 residues long. Germline V gene sequence: CDR1 SGHNT, CDR2 YENEEA. V was shortened by 3 bases and J by 6 bases, with 12 bases between the two germline ends. CDR3 residues: CASSLGQLFNEQFF. CDR3 nucleotide sequence: TGTGCCAGCAGCTTGGGACAACTATTCAATGAGCAGTTCTTC.

This clonotype was recorded many times. The genes are TRBV3-1 and TRBJ2-4; D not resolved. Trimming cost V 9 bases and J 6 bases, with 9 bases left between them. The CDR3 has 11 amino acids. In germline, CDR1 is LGHDT, CDR2 YNNKEL (reference sequence). CDR3 loop: CASSILNIQYF. In nucleotides, the CDR3 is TGTGCCAGTTCCATTTTAAACATTCAGTACTTC.

This clonotype was counted many times. The rearrangement links TRBV12-3 or TRBV12-4 to TRBJ2-7; D perhaps matches TRBD1 (5 bases). The CDR3 is 15 amino acids. V dropped 3 bases and J dropped 0 bases, with 12 bases sitting between them. In DNA, the CDR3 is TGTGCCAGCAGTTTGGGGCCCTCCTACTCCTACGAGCAGTACTTC. Translating it yields CASSLGPSYSYEQYF.

This clonotype was counted many times. The J gene is TRBJ2-1, the V gene TRBV11-3, with TRBD1 identical over 7 bases. CDR3 length: 15 residues. The V and J ends lost 5 bases and 3 bases, in that order; junction bases with no gene match: 7. Germline-derived CDR1 and CDR2 are SGHNT and YENEEA. CDR3 loop: CASSIPGQNYNEQFF. In DNA, the CDR3 is TGTGCCAGCAGCATCCCGGGACAGAACTACAATGAGCAGTTCTTC.